This paragraph reports one TCR beta chain. Its antigen specificity is not known. Nothing much larger sits one base from this clone, and base qualities are not available. The CDR3 goes from the cysteine to the phenylalanine over 12 residues. Solely the CDR3 DNA is kept, with 36 bases framed from the first base. Per the germline V gene, SGHRS is the CDR1 and YFSETQ is the CDR2. V sheds 4 bases and J sheds 8 bases, leaving 9 bases between their ends. The data were taken from a study of early T cells in non-severe SARS-CoV-2 infection (dated by TCRdb to the early 2020s). Study-level background: Bulk RNA from unsorted whole blood was used for TCR sequencing, so alpha and beta chains could not be paired.

The method was 5' RACE. The sequencer was a NextSeq 500. The TCR library protocol attached unique molecular identifiers to individual cDNA molecules to correct for sequencing error and PCR bias. TCR alpha and beta chains were both sequenced, and the abundances of alpha and beta sequences in each sample were closely correlated with each other. The original pipeline was this. V gene, J gene and CDR3 annotation of TCR sequences was performed with Decombinator V4. TCRs were defined as expanded if a significant change between any two time points was detected under a Poisson model with p below 0.0001. Abundances of TCRs were expressed as counts per million after normalisation to the total number of TCRs sequenced in each sample. MAIT TCRs were defined by TRAV1-2 paired with TRAJ12, TRAJ20 or TRAJ33, and iNKT TCRs by TRAV10 paired with TRAJ18. A search of VDJdb, accessed on 1 November 2021, was run for TCRs annotated to CMV, EBV and SARS-CoV-2, with TCRs annotated for multiple antigens excluded. The raw public reads went through TCRdb reprocessing: fastp at Q25, MiXCR clone calling, in-frame beta chains kept. Under each unique CDR3 protein, matching rows form one entry showing the most common genes and DNA. The authors' filters were not applied to this entry. The sample contains under 60,000 distinct CDR3 sequences, roughly 13% of them found a single time. The ten largest clonotypes hold more than 8.5% of the sample.

Broader findings and caveats from the paper: VDJdb matching was skewed toward anti-spike CD8 responses and likely underestimated virus-specific expansions, missing private and CD4 specificities.

This was a case-control study nested in a cohort of healthcare workers in London, UK, who had nasopharyngeal swab PCR tests and blood samples taken every week. Healthcare workers were enrolled in the week of the UK lockdown, from 23 to 31 March 2020, and were followed every week for up to 16 weeks. Sequenced input: whole blood. The chain couples TRBV5-1 to TRBJ2-2; no D gene can be assigned with confidence. The sequence was collected from an adult who was a healthcare worker with PCR-confirmed SARS-CoV-2 infection or an uninfected control (not recorded which). The DNA is TGCGCCAGCAGCAGTAGAAGGGGGGAGCTGTTTTTT. Translated, it reads CASSSRRGELFF.